These 2 T cell receptor beta chains share one sample of origin, sequenced in a study of T cell responses to AZD1222 COVID-19 vaccine. Libraries were prepared by immunoSEQ multiplex PCR; TCRdb keeps only in-frame clonotypes and omits some of them. Here the sample spans 65,000 to 90,000 clones, 70% to 90% being singletons. This material consisted of peripheral blood, taken 28 days after the second AZD1222 dose. The receptors originated from an adult who received the AZD1222 COVID-19 vaccine.

This chain links TRBV7-3 with TRBJ2-1; unclear D gene. Germline values: CDR1 SGHTA, CDR2 FQGTGA. This CDR3 is built from 15 residues. V was clipped by 2 bases and J by 2 bases, with 10 bases between them. DNA of the CDR3: TGTGCCAGCAGCTTACAAGGAGAGACCTACAATGAGCAGTTCTTC. It specifies CASSLQGETYNEQFF.

J is TRBJ2-6 and V is TRBV27; D is possibly TRBD1 (5 bases). V shed 3 bases and J shed 2 bases, with 8 bases lying between them. CDR3 length equals 15 residues. Germline lookup yields CDR1 MNHEY and CDR2 SMNVEV (reference sequence). The CDR3 reads CASSFQGTGANVLTF. The CDR3 bases are TGTGCCAGCAGTTTTCAGGGAACTGGGGCCAACGTCCTGACTTTC.